This T cell receptor (beta chain) was recovered during a study of T-cell memory formation after mild COVID-19. Study in general: TCR clusters were largely donor specific.

MiXCR was run by TCRdb on the 5' RACE reads, yielding one entry per CDR3 protein. This repertoire shows 450,000 to 700,000 distinct CDR3 sequences, under 20% found once; its top ten account for about 12%. The table lists this clonotype with a few counts. The V gene lost 3 bases and the J gene lost 3 bases, with 15 bases spanning the gap. CDR3 size: 15 residues. Germline CDR1 and CDR2: DFQATT and SNEGSKA (reference sequence). The V and J genes are TRBV20-1 and TRBJ1-5; possibly TRBD1 for D (5 bases). The TCR sequence derives from an adult woman who had mild COVID-19 (a few samples of this study predate the infection). Cell type and time point are not known. The sequenced material came from PBMCs or a T cell subset sorted from them (not recorded which). The CDR3 DNA sequence: TGCAGTGCTAGTAGGGCAGGGACCCCCAATCAGCCCCAGCATTTT. Translation: CSASRAGTPNQPQHF.